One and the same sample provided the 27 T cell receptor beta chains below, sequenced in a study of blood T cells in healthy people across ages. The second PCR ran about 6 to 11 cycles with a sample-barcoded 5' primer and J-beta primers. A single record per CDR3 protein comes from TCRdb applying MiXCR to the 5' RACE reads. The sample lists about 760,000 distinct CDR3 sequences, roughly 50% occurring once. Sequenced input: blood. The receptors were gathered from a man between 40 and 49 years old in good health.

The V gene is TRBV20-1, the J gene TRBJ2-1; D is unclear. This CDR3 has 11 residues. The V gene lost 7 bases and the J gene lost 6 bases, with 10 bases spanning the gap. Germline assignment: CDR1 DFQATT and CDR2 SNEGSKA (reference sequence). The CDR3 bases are TGCAGTGGGTGGTCTCGCAATGAGCAGTTCTTC. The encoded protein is CSGWSRNEQFF.

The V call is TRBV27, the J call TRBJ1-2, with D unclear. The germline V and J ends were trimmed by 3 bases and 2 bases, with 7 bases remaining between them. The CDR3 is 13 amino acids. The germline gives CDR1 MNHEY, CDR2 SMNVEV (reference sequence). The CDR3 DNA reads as TGTGCCAGCAGTTTGAACACGAACTATGGCTACACCTTC. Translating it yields CASSLNTNYGYTF.

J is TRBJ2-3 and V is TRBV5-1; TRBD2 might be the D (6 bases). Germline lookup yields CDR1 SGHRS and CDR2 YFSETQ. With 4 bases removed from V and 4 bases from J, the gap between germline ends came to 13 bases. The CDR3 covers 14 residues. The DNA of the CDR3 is TGCGCCAGCAGCCCCCGGTGGAGGGCAGATACGCAGTATTTT. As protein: CASSPRWRADTQYF.

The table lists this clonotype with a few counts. This CDR3 is CASSDRRRDEQFF. In nucleotides, the CDR3 is TGTGCCAGCAGTGACCGGAGGCGGGATGAGCAGTTCTTC. V and J are TRBV6-4 and TRBJ2-1, with D tentatively TRBD2 (5 bases). This CDR3 is 13 amino acids long. From germline, CDR1 is MRHNA and CDR2 SNTAGT. Deletions cut 2 bases from V and 8 bases from J, with 10 bases between.

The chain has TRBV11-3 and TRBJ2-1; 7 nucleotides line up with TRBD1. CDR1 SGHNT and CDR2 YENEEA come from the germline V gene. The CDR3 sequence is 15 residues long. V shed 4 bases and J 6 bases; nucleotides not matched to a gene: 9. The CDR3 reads CASSSYRGEGNEQFF. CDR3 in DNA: TGTGCCAGCAGCTCCTACAGGGGTGAAGGCAATGAGCAGTTCTTC.

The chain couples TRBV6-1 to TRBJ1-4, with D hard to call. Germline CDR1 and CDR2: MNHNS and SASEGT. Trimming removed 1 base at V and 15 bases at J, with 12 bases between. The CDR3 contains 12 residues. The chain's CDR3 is CASSEDPLRLFF. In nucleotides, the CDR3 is TGTGCCAGCAGTGAAGATCCTCTGAGGTTGTTTTTT.

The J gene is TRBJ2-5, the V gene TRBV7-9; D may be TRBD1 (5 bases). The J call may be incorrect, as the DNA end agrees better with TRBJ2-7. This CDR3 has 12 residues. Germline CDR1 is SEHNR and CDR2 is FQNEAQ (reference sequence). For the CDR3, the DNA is TGTGCCAGCAGCGCCAGGGTTTCCGAGCAGTACTTC. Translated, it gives CASSARVSEQYF.

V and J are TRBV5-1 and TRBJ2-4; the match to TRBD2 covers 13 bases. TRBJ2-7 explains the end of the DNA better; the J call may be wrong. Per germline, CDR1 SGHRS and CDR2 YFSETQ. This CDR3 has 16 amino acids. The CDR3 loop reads CASSSTSGRRIDEQYF. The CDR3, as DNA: TGCGCCAGCAGCTCGACTAGCGGGAGGAGAATCGACGAGCAGTACTTC.

CDR3 coding DNA: TGTGCCACCAGTGATTTGCAGACGACCGGCACAGATACGCAGTATTTT. This translates into CATSDLQTTGTDTQYF. The V gene is TRBV24-1, the J gene TRBJ2-3; D not certain. CDR1 KGHDR and CDR2 SFDVKD come from the germline V gene. This CDR3 contains 16 residues. The V gene lost 0 bases and the J gene lost 1 base, with 10 bases spanning the gap.

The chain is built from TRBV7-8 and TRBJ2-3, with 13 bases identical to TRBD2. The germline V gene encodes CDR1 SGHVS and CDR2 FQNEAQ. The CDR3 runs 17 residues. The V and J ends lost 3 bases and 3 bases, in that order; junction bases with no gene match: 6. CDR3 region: CASSFGTSGVATDTQYF. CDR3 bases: TGTGCCAGCAGCTTCGGGACTAGCGGGGTTGCAACAGATACGCAGTATTTT.

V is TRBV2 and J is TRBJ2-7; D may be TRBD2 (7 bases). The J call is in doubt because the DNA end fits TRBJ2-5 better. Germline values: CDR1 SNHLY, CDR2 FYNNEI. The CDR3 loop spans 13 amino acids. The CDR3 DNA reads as TGTGCCAGCAGTGGGGGGGGGCTGGAGACCCAGTACTTC. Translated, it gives CASSGGGLETQYF.

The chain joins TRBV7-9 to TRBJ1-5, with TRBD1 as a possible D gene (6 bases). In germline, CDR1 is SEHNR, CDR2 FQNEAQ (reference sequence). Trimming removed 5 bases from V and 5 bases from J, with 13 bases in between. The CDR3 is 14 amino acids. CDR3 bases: TGTGCCAGCAGCCCAGACAGGTCTGATCAGCCCCAGCATTTT. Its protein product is CASSPDRSDQPQHF.

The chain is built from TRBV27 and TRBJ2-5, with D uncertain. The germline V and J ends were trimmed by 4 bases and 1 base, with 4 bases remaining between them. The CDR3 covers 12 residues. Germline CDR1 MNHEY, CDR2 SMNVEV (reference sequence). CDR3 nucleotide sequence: TGTGCCAGCAGTTCCCCCCAAGAGACCCAGTACTTC. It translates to CASSSPQETQYF.

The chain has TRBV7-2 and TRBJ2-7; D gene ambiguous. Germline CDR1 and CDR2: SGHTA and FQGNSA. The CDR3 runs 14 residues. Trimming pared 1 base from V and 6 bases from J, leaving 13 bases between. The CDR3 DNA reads TGTGCCAGCAGCTTAGTTGCACTCTCCAGCGAGCAGTACTTC. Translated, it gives CASSLVALSSEQYF.

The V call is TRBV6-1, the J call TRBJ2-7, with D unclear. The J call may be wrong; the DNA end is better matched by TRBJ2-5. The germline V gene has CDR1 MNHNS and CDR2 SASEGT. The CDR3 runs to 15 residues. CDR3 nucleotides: TGTGCCAGCAGTGAAGGTCTCGGAATCCGAGAGACCCAGTACTTC. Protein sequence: CASSEGLGIRETQYF.

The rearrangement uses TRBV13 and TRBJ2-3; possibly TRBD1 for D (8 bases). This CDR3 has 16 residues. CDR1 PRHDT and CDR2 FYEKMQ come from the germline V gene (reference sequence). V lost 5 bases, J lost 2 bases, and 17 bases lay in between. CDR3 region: CASSNRGGTTTDTQYF. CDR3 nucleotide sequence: TGTGCCAGCAGCAACAGGGGGGGAACTACCACAGATACGCAGTATTTT. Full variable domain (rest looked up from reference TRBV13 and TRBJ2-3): AAGVIQSPRHLIKEKRETATLKCYPIPRHDTVYWYQQGPGQDPQFLISFYEKMQSDKGSIPDRFSAQQFSDYHSELNMSSLELGDSALYFCASSNRGGTTTDTQYFGPGTRLTVL.

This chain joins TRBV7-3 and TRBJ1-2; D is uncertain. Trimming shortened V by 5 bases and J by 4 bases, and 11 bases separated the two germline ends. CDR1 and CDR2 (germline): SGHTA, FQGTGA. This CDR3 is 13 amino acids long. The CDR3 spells CASSQYGRYGYTF. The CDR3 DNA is TGTGCCAGCAGCCAGTATGGCCGCTATGGCTACACCTTC.

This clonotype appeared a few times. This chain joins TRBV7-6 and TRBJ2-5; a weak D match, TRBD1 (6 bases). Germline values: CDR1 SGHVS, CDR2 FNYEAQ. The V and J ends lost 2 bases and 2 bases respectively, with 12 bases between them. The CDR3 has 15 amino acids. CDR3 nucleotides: TGTGCCAGCAGCTTACATTGGACAGCTCAAGAGACCCAGTACTTC. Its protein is CASSLHWTAQETQYF.

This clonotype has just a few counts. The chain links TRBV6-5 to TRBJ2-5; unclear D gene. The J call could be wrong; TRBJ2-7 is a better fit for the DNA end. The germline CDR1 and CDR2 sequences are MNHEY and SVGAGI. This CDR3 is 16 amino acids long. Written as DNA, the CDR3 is TGTGCCAGCAGTTACCGGAGTGTCGGCCCCCCTCGCGAGCAGTACTTC. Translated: CASSYRSVGPPREQYF.

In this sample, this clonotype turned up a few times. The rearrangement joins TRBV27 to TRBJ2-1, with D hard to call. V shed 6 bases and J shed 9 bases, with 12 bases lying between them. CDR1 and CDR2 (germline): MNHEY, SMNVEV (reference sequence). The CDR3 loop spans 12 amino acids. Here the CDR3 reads CASRNGLGEQFF. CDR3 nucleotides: TGTGCCAGCAGGAATGGATTGGGTGAGCAGTTCTTC.

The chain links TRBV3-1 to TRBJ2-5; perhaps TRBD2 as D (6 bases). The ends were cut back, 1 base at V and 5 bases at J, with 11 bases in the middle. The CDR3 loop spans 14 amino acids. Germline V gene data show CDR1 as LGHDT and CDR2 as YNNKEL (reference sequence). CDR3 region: CASSQGDSWETQYF. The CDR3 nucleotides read TGTGCCAGCAGCCAAGGGGACTCATGGGAGACCCAGTACTTC.

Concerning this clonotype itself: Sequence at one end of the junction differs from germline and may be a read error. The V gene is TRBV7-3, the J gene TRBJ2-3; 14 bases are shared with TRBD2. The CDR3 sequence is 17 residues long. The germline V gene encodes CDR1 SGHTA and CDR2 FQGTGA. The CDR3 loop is CANSSPGLAGARDTQYF. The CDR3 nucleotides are TGTGCCAACAGCTCTCCGGGACTAGCGGGGGCACGGGATACGCAGTATTTT.

Written as DNA, the CDR3 is TGCAGTGCCACCCAGATTTCCGGGTCAGGGATTGATCAGCCCCAGCATTTT. As protein: CSATQISGSGIDQPQHF. V is TRBV20-1 and J is TRBJ1-5; tentative D call: TRBD1 (5 bases). Germline values: CDR1 DFQATT, CDR2 SNEGSKA (reference sequence). CDR3 size: 17 residues. The V end lost 6 bases, the J end lost 5 bases, and 26 bases lay between the germline ends.

CDR3 protein: CASSHRRTGNYGYTF. The CDR3 DNA reads as TGTGCCAGCAGCCATAGACGGACAGGGAACTATGGCTACACCTTC. This chain connects TRBV3-1 to TRBJ1-2, with 8 bases identical to TRBD1. Germline V gene data show CDR1 as LGHDT and CDR2 as YNNKEL (reference sequence). The CDR3 is 15 amino acids. The junction had 5 bases not matched to a gene; V was cut back by 3 bases and J by 2 bases.

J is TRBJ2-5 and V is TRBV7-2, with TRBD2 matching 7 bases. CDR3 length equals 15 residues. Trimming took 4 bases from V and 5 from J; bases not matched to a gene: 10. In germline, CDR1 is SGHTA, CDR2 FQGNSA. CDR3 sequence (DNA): TGTGCCAGCAGCTCTAACCCGCGGGGGAGGGAGACCCAGTACTTC. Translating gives CASSSNPRGRETQYF.

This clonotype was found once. This chain's CDR3 is CAISEPGLAGGYEQFF. The CDR3 DNA sequence: TGTGCCATCAGTGAGCCAGGACTAGCGGGAGGGTATGAGCAGTTCTTC. The V call is TRBV10-3, the J call TRBJ2-1; 15 nucleotides line up with TRBD2. CDR3 length equals 16 residues. The V gene's germline CDR1 is ENHRY and CDR2 SYGVKD. J was trimmed by 8 bases and V by 2 bases; bases with no gene match: 4.

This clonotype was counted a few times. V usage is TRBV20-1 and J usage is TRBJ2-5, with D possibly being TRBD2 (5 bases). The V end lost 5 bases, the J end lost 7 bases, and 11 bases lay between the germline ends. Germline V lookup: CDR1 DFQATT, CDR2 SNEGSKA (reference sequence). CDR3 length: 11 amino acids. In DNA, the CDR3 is TGCAGTGCTCGGCTAGAGGGGACCCAGTACTTC. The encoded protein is CSARLEGTQYF.